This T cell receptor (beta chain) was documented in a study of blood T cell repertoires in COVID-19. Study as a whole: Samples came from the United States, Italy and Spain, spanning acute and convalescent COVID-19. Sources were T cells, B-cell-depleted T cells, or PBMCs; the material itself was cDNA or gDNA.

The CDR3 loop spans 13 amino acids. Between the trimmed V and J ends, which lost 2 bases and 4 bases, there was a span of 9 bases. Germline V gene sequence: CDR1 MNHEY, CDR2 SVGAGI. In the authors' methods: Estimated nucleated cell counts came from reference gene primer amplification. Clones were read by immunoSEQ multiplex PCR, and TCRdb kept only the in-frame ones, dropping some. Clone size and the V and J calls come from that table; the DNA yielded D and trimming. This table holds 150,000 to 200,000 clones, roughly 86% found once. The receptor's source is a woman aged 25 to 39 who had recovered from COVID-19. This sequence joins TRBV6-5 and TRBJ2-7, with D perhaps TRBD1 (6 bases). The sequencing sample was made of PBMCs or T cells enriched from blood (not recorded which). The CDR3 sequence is CASSYGGHYEQYF. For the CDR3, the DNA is TGTGCCAGCAGTTACGGGGGACATTACGAGCAGTACTTC.